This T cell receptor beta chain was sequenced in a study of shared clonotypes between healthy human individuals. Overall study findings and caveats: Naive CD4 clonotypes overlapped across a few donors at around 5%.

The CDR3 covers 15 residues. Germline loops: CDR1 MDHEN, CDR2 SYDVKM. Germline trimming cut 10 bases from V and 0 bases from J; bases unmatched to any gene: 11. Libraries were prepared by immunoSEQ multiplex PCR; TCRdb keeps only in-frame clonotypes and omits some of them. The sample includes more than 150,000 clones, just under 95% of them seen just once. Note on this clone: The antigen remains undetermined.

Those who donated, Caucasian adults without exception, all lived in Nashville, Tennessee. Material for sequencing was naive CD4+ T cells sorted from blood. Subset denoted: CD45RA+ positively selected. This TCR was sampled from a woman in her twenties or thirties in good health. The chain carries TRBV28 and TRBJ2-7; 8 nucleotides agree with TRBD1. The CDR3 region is CATPPDRASSYEQYF. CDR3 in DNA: TGTGCCACCCCACCGGACAGGGCTAGCTCCTACGAGCAGTACTTC.